The 8 T cell receptor beta chains below all came from one sample that was sequenced in a study of STAT5B mutations in CD4+ large granular lymphocyte leukemia. Measured with immunoSEQ multiplex PCR; TCRdb has only the in-frame clones, and not every one. The table records just under 35,000 clones, approximately 71% of them present only once. Material for sequencing was CD4+ T cells from blood buffy coats. The receptors originated from a human donor in good health.

This clone was seen more than once but under ten times. The chain recombines TRBV5-6 with TRBJ1-5; D is ambiguous. V was clipped by 5 bases and J by 16 bases, with 7 bases between them. Per germline, CDR1 SGHDT and CDR2 YYEEEE. The CDR3 loop spans 8 amino acids. CDR3 DNA sequence: TGTGCCAGCAGGGAGACACATTTT. Translation gives CASRETHF.

This clone has only a few counts. The chain has TRBV19 and TRBJ1-5; D is unresolved. V was cut by 1 base and J by 2 bases, with 6 bases left in between. Germline V lookup: CDR1 LNHDA, CDR2 SQIVND (reference sequence). This CDR3 is 14 amino acids long. As DNA, the CDR3 is TGTGCCAGTAGTATAGGCCCAGGCAATCAGCCCCAGCATTTT. This sequence encodes CASSIGPGNQPQHF.

The chain is built from TRBV5-1 and TRBJ2-2, with a possible D match to TRBD1 (6 bases). Germline CDR1 is SGHRS and CDR2 is YFSETQ. The ends were cut back, 0 bases at V and 1 base at J, with 10 bases in the middle. CDR3 length equals 16 residues. CDR3 DNA: TGCGCCAGCAGCTTGGCCGGACAGTTGAACACCGGGGAGCTGTTTTTT. Its translation is CASSLAGQLNTGELFF.

The rearrangement links TRBV11-3 to TRBJ2-1; either TRBD1 or TRBD2 may fit D (5 bases each). Trimming took off 2 bases at V and 0 bases at J, with 14 bases between the two ends. CDR3 length: 17 amino acids. The germline CDR1 and CDR2 sequences are SGHNT and YENEEA. Written as DNA, the CDR3 is TGTGCCAGCAGCTTACTCGAGGGGTCAAGCTCCTACAATGAGCAGTTCTTC. Protein product: CASSLLEGSSSYNEQFF.

The chain recombines TRBV18 with TRBJ1-1; 7 bases agree with TRBD1. V lost 3 bases to trimming and J lost 7 bases; unmatched junction nucleotides: 11. Germline assignment: CDR1 KGHSH and CDR2 LQKENI. The CDR3 runs to 15 residues. The CDR3 protein is CASSPSTTGADEAFF. The CDR3 DNA reads as TGTGCCAGCTCACCGTCAACCACAGGGGCTGATGAAGCTTTCTTT. Full variable domain (remainder filled in from reference TRBV18 and TRBJ1-1): NAGVMQNPRHLVRRRGQEARLRCSPMKGHSHVYWYRQLPEEGLKFMVYLQKENIIDESGMPKERFSAEFPKEGPSILRIQQVVRGDSAAYFCASSPSTTGADEAFFGQGTRLTVV.

This clone was picked up one time. As DNA, the CDR3 is TGCGCCAGCAGCTCGGACAGGGACCAAGAGACCCAGTACTTC. Translating gives CASSSDRDQETQYF. The chain combines TRBV5-1 with TRBJ2-5; the match to TRBD1 covers 8 bases. Germline V gene lookup returns CDR1 SGHRS and CDR2 YFSETQ. V gave up 3 bases and J gave up 0 bases; unmatched junction bases: 1. This CDR3 comprises 14 residues.

The sample holds one count of this clone. The chain uses TRBV11-3 and TRBJ2-1; 7 bases map to TRBD2. Germline V gene data show CDR1 as SGHNT and CDR2 as YENEEA. The CDR3 is made up of 15 amino acids. The J segment lost 0 bases and the V segment lost 1 base, leaving 0 bases of the junction unmatched. The CDR3, as DNA: TGTGCCAGCAGCTTAGGCGGGAGCTCCTACAATGAGCAGTTCTTC. Protein: CASSLGGSSYNEQFF.

This clone has more than one count but fewer than ten. The chain has TRBV7-2 and TRBJ2-3; D is ambiguous. The ends were cut back, 0 bases at V and 5 bases at J, with 9 bases in the middle. This CDR3 comprises 14 residues. The germline gives CDR1 SGHTA, CDR2 FQGNSA. Here the CDR3 reads CASSLALPGDTQYF. CDR3 in DNA: TGTGCCAGCAGCTTAGCTTTGCCGGGAGATACGCAGTATTTT.